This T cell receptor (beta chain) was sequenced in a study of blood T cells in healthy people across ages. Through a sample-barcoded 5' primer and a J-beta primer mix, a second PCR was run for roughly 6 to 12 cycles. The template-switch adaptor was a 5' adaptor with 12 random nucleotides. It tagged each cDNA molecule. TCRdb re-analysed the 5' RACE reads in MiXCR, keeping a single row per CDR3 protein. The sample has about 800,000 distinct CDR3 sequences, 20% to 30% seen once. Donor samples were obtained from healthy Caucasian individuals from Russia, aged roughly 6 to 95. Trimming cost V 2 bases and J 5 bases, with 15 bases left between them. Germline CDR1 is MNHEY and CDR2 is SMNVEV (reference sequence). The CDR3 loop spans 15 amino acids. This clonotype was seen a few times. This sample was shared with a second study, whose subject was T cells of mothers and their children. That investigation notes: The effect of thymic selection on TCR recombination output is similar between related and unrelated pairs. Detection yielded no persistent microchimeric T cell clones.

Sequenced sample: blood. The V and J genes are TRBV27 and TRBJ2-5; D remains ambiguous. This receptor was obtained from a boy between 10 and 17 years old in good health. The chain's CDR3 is CASSLGPHRGETQYF. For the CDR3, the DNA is TGTGCCAGCAGTTTAGGGCCACACCGCGGTGAGACCCAGTACTTC.